The TCR beta chain under discussion was sequenced for a study of blood T cell repertoires in COVID-19. Overall study: Sample material is recorded as cDNA or gDNA derived from T cells, B-cell-depleted T cells, or PBMCs.

In the original workflow: Nucleated cell number was recorded as an estimate derived from reference gene primer amplification. TCRdb's table, derived via immunoSEQ multiplex PCR, lists solely in-frame clones and lacks some. The DNA was the basis for D and trimming; V, J and clone size are from that table. The sample yields about 210,000 clones, roughly 90% seen once. This CDR3 has 14 amino acids. V dropped 3 bases and J dropped 3 bases, with 11 bases sitting between them. The germline V gene has CDR1 WNHNN and CDR2 SYGVQD (reference sequence). The chain links TRBV10-1 to TRBJ2-5; TRBD2 is a possible D gene (6 bases). The receptor comes from an older woman with acute or convalescent COVID-19. The source material was peripheral blood. Here the CDR3 DNA reads TGCGCCAGCAGTGACCGGGACTCGAAAGAGACCCAGTACTTC. It encodes CASSDRDSKETQYF.